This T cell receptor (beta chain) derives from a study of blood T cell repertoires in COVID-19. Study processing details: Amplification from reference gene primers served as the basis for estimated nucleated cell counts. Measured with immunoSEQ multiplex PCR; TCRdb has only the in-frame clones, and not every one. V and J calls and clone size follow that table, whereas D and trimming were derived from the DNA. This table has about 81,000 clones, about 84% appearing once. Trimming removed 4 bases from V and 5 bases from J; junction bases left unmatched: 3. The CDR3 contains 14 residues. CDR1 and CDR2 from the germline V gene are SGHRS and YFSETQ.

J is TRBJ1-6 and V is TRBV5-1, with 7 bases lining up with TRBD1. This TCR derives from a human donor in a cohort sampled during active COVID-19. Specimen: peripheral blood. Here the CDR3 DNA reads TGCGCCAGCAGCGCACAGGGGAATAATTCACCCCTCCACTTT. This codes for CASSAQGNNSPLHF.